This is a list of T cell receptor beta chains from one sample in a study of T cells in Graves' hyperthyroidism and ophthalmopathy. TCRdb re-derived calls from the multiplex PCR reads in MiXCR, one entry per CDR3 protein. The sample lists 500,000 to 600,000 distinct CDR3 sequences, under 60% occurring once. The sample was peripheral blood or thyroid tissue (not recorded which). The receptor set was obtained from a woman aged 18-29 years with Graves' hyperthyroidism. Each CDR3 is given with its conserved first and last residue. Fields, in order: J gene, V gene, clone size, D gene, CDR3 protein, CDR3 DNA. The D gene is left open where the match is weak. Some rows mark clone size as missing; the rest say once, few, many or name a class of expanded clone.

TRBJ1-2 | TRBV7-6 | - | - | CASSLQGGDGYTF | TGTGCCAGCAGCTTACAGGGCGGGGATGGCTACACCTTC
TRBJ1-1 | TRBV13 | many | - | CASSPSGRTEAFF | TGTGCCAGCAGCCCCAGCGGGCGTACTGAAGCTTTCTTT
TRBJ2-5 | TRBV28 | many | - | CASSPLHAGPRETQYF | TGTGCCAGCAGTCCTCTTCACGCGGGACCCCGGGAGACCCAGTACTTC
TRBJ2-5 | TRBV6-1 | - | - | CASSARPGRRETQYF | TGTGCCAGCAGTGCTCGGCCCGGACGGCGGGAGACCCAGTACTTC
TRBJ2-3 | TRBV13 | - | TRBD1 | CASSDQPGTVALTDTQYF | TGTGCCAGCAGTGATCAACCCGGGACAGTGGCCCTCACAGATACGCAGTATTTT
TRBJ1-4 | TRBV10-2 | - | TRBD1 | CASSVRDSNEKLFF | TGCGCCAGCAGTGTCCGGGACAGTAATGAAAAACTGTTTTTT
TRBJ1-1 | TRBV9 | many | - | CASSLDSFTEAFF | TGTGCCAGCAGCCTAGACAGTTTCACTGAAGCTTTCTTT
TRBJ2-7 | TRBV10-3 | many | TRBD2 | CAISTSTSASSYEQYF | TGTGCCATCAGTACCAGCACTAGCGCAAGCTCCTACGAGCAGTACTTC
TRBJ2-7 | TRBV7-2 | few | TRBD1 | CASSLGVTGGAVAFKPYYEQYF | TGTGCCAGCAGCTTAGGGGTCACAGGGGGCGCGGTAGCGTTCAAACCTTACTACGAGCAGTACTTC
TRBJ2-7 | TRBV19 | - | TRBD1 | CATEDRGHVGRGEQYF | TGTGCCACTGAAGACAGGGGGCACGTCGGGAGGGGTGAGCAGTACTTC
TRBJ2-5 | TRBV5-6 | many | TRBD2 | CASSQGLAVQETQYF | TGTGCCAGCAGTCAGGGACTAGCGGTGCAAGAGACCCAGTACTTC
TRBJ1-4 | TRBV29-1 | - | - | CSVEDYGGEKLFF | TGCAGCGTTGAAGATTACGGAGGGGAAAAACTGTTTTTT
TRBJ2-3 | TRBV10-3 | many | - | CASRSRTSTDTQYF | TGTGCCAGTCGATCGCGGACTAGCACAGATACGCAGTATTTT
TRBJ1-1 | TRBV12-3/TRBV12-4 | many | TRBD1 | CASSVGTGLMNTEAFF | TGTGCCAGCAGTGTCGGGACAGGTCTTATGAACACTGAAGCTTTCTTT
TRBJ2-2 | TRBV20-1 | many | - | CSASALPTGELFF | TGCAGTGCTAGTGCACTACCCACCGGGGAGCTGTTTTTT
TRBJ2-5 | TRBV12-3/TRBV12-4 | many | - | CASTLRGFGTQYF | TGTGCCAGCACCCTGCGTGGATTCGGAACCCAGTACTTC
TRBJ2-5 | TRBV3-1 | many | - | CASSPDSGAGYQETQYF | TGTGCCAGCAGCCCCGACAGTGGAGCGGGCTACCAAGAGACCCAGTACTTC
TRBJ1-1 | TRBV10-3 | - | TRBD1 | CAISDSHRGTEAFF | TGTGCCATCAGTGATTCTCACAGGGGGACTGAAGCTTTCTTT
TRBJ2-2 | TRBV7-9 | once | - | CASSFLRDRELFF | TGTGCCAGCAGCTTTCTACGGGACAGGGAGCTGTTTTTT
TRBJ2-5 | TRBV6-6 | many | TRBD2 | CASTTAGAETQYF | TGTGCCAGCACCACAGCGGGAGCAGAGACCCAGTACTTC
TRBJ1-5 | TRBV27 | - | - | CATTDGSNQPQHF | TGTGCCACCACCGACGGTAGCAATCAGCCCCAGCATTTT
TRBJ2-2 | TRBV7-2 | - | TRBD1 | CASTRDRWAIGELFF | TGTGCCAGCACCCGGGACAGGTGGGCGATTGGGGAGCTGTTTTTT
TRBJ2-5 | TRBV7-8 | - | TRBD2 | CASSSTSSPVDF | TGTGCCAGCAGCTCGACTAGCTCCCCGGTGGACTTC
TRBJ1-4 | TRBV19 | once | - | CASSATNEKLFF | TGTGCCAGTAGTGCAACTAATGAAAAACTGTTTTTT
TRBJ2-2 | TRBV10-3 | few | TRBD1 | CASGDRLKLFF | TGTGCCAGCGGGGACAGGCTCAAGCTGTTTTTT
TRBJ2-5 | TRBV4-1 | - | - | CASSQDWGGQETQYF | TGCGCCAGCAGCCAAGATTGGGGCGGGCAAGAGACCCAGTACTTC
TRBJ2-7 | TRBV12-3/TRBV12-4 | many | TRBD1 | CASRGDREYEQYF | TGTGCCAGCAGGGGGGACAGAGAATACGAGCAGTACTTC
TRBJ2-5 | TRBV20-1 | many | - | CSAMGEPHQETQYF | TGCAGTGCTATGGGCGAGCCCCACCAAGAGACCCAGTACTTC
TRBJ1-2 | TRBV7-6 | many | - | CASSTNLQEGYTF | TGTGCCAGCAGCACAAACTTACAGGAAGGCTACACCTTC
TRBJ1-2 | TRBV20-1 | - | - | CSARSGRDYTF | TGCAGTGCTCGTAGCGGGCGGGACTACACCTTC
TRBJ2-1 | TRBV29-1 | few | TRBD2 | CSVERTSGRWNEQFF | TGCAGCGTTGAAAGGACTAGCGGGAGGTGGAATGAGCAGTTCTTC
TRBJ2-7 | TRBV27 | many | TRBD1 | CASSPSGTGSYEQYF | TGTGCCAGCAGCCCCTCCGGGACAGGGAGCTACGAGCAGTACTTC
TRBJ1-1 | TRBV7-8 | - | - | CASSLVGLSGNTEAFF | TGTGCCAGCAGCTTGGTCGGGCTTTCTGGAAACACTGAAGCTTTCTTT
TRBJ2-7 | TRBV25-1 | - | TRBD2 | CASSEGASGLSYEQYF | TGTGCCAGCAGTGAAGGGGCTAGCGGGTTATCCTACGAGCAGTACTTC
TRBJ2-7 | TRBV20-1 | - | TRBD2 | CSATSGPQYF | TGCAGTGCAACTAGCGGGCCTCAGTACTTC
TRBJ2-5 | TRBV25-1 | many | TRBD2 | CASRQTSGLAGEQTQYF | TGTGCCAGCAGACAAACCTCGGGACTAGCGGGAGAACAGACCCAGTACTTC
TRBJ1-1 | TRBV7-9 | - | - | CASSWAGGRTEAFF | TGTGCCAGCAGCTGGGCCGGGGGGCGAACTGAAGCTTTCTTT
TRBJ1-4 | TRBV29-1 | many | - | CSVPGPRNEKLFF | TGCAGCGTCCCGGGACCGCGTAATGAAAAACTGTTTTTT
TRBJ2-6 | TRBV4-1 | many | - | CASSQEQFRGNANVLTF | TGCGCCAGCAGCCAAGAACAGTTCAGAGGTAACGCCAACGTCCTGACTTTC
TRBJ1-1 | TRBV5-4 | many | TRBD1 | CASSRKDRVAEAFF | TGTGCCAGCAGCCGTAAGGACAGGGTCGCTGAAGCTTTCTTT
TRBJ1-5 | TRBV10-3 | - | - | CASTGARGTDQPQHF | TGTGCTAGTACGGGGGCGCGAGGTACCGATCAGCCCCAGCATTTT
TRBJ2-7 | TRBV20-1 | - | TRBD2 | CSEPSGSSEQYF | TGCAGTGAGCCTAGCGGGAGTTCCGAGCAGTACTTC
TRBJ2-5 | TRBV12-3/TRBV12-4 | - | TRBD1 | CASSLAIGTGFGETQYF | TGTGCCAGCAGTTTAGCGATCGGGACAGGGTTTGGAGAGACCCAGTACTTC
TRBJ1-1 | TRBV2 | - | TRBD1 | CASHSGGLEAFF | TGTGCCAGCCATTCAGGGGGCTTGGAAGCTTTCTTT
TRBJ2-6 | TRBV6-2/TRBV6-3 | many | - | CASSYMAAGANVLTF | TGTGCCAGCAGTTACATGGCAGCAGGGGCCAACGTCCTGACTTTC
TRBJ2-2 | TRBV20-1 | - | TRBD2 | CSAPSGRAEELFF | TGCAGTGCCCCTAGCGGGAGGGCCGAAGAGCTGTTTTTT
TRBJ1-1 | TRBV5-1 | - | - | CASSQGTLSTMNTEAFF | TGCGCCAGCAGCCAAGGGACATTATCCACCATGAACACTGAAGCTTTCTTT
TRBJ1-1 | TRBV13 | - | - | CASSLRGSGMNTEAFF | TGTGCCAGCAGCTTAAGGGGTTCTGGAATGAACACTGAAGCTTTCTTT
TRBJ1-2 | TRBV6-1 | - | - | CANSDRHYGYTF | TGTGCCAACTCGGACAGACACTATGGCTACACCTTC
TRBJ2-7 | TRBV20-1 | many | TRBD2 | CSAREFLADYEQYF | TGCAGTGCTAGAGAGTTCCTAGCGGACTACGAGCAGTACTTC
TRBJ1-4 | TRBV2 | - | - | CASRPQVISYEKLFF | TGTGCCAGCAGACCACAGGTTATCTCCTACGAAAAACTGTTTTTT
TRBJ1-3 | TRBV4-1 | few | - | CASSQPGFGNTIYF | TGCGCCAGCAGCCAACCGGGCTTCGGAAACACCATATATTTT
TRBJ1-2 | TRBV20-1 | - | - | CSAPGAGSYGYTF | TGCAGTGCTCCCGGTGCGGGTTCTTATGGCTACACCTTC